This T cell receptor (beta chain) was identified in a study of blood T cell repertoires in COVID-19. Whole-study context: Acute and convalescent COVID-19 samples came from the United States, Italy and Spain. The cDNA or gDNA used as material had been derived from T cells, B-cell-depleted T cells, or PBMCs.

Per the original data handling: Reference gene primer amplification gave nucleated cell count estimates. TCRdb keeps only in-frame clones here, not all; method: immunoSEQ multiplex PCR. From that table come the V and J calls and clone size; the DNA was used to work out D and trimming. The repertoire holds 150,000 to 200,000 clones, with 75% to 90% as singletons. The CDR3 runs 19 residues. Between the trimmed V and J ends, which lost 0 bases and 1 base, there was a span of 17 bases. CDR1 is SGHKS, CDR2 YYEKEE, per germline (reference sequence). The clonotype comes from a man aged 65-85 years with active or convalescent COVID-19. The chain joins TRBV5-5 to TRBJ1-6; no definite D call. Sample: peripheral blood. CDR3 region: CASSLGLGGLGSYNSPLHF. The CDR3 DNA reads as TGTGCCAGCAGCTTGGGGCTGGGAGGGTTGGGATCCTATAATTCACCCCTCCACTTT. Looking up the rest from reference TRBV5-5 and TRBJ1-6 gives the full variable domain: DAGVTQSPTHLIKTRGQQVTLRCSPISGHKSVSWYQQVLGQGPQFIFQYYEKEERGRGNFPDRFSARQFPNYSSELNVNALLLGDSALYLCASSLGLGGLGSYNSPLHFGNGTRLTVT.